This T cell receptor (beta chain) came from a study of shared T cell receptors in the human thymus. The CDR3 consists of 16 residues. V lost 5 bases, J lost 6 bases, and 12 bases stayed unmatched. Germline V CDR1 and CDR2: MDHEN, SYDVKM. This table comes from immunoSEQ multiplex PCR, and its TCRdb copy is limited to in-frame clones, with some not included. Of just under 550,000 clones in the sample, 75% to 85% were seen once. These records were also assigned to another study, of human thymus T cells. Turning to that study: Having surgery to correct congenital heart defects, healthy Finnish infants acted as the donors.

This sequence originates from a boy younger than two with a congenital heart defect. The chain combines TRBV28 with TRBJ2-7; 11 positions agree with TRBD2. Source material: thymocytes. The CDR3 region has the DNA TGTGCCAGCAGTCCCTCCCGGGCTAGCGGGAGGATCGAGCAGTACTTC. It translates to CASSPSRASGRIEQYF.